This entry is about one T cell receptor beta chain. Its antigen has not been determined. No clone much larger than this one lies a single base away; base qualities are absent. V is pruned by 3 bases and J by 5 bases, leaving 4 bases of the junction without a gene match. The CDR3 measures 15 amino acids from cysteine to phenylalanine. CDR3 DNA is the only sequence kept; it has 45 bases, read in frame from the first base. This sample stems from a study of blood T cells in healthy people across ages (dated by TCRdb to 2014 to 2015). As for the study more broadly: In model experiments, template switching captured about one uniquely barcoded TCR beta cDNA molecule for every two T cells. To track age-related changes in TCR beta repertoire diversity, the study relied on deep sequencing normalized with unique cDNA molecular identifiers. Four age groups were formed from the donors: young (average about 17 years), middle-aged (approximately 39), aged (roughly 59) and long-lived (more than 75). For two donors (one aged 18 to 30 and one aged 80 or older), the study analyzed two additional independent replicas of 1 million unique cDNA reads from the same blood draw. To avoid experimental bias, donors of different ages were randomly spread across the sequencing lanes.

Preparation of the library involved 5' RACE. Sequencing was carried out with an Illumina HiSeq 2500. A second PCR of roughly 7 to 11 cycles was performed with a sample-barcoded 5' primer and a J-beta primer mix. Each TCR beta cDNA molecule received a unique molecular identifier from a template-switch 5' adaptor carrying 12 random nucleotides. Each sample yielded at least 2.5 million CDR3-containing paired-end reads. First-strand cDNA synthesis was performed from all RNA using the Mint cDNA synthesis kit, with priming by a TRBC-specific oligonucleotide. All cDNA was treated with uracil-DNA glycosylase and then went through a first 18-cycle PCR with the universal primers M1SS and BC2_uni_R. Per the authors' processing: For normalization, 1 million high-quality reads were randomly selected from each sample, with every read carrying a distinct molecular identifier. Instead of being binned into consensus sequences, reads that shared molecular identifiers were thrown out. MiTCR, set to a Q25 quality threshold and the strictest error-elimination algorithm, was used for CDR3 identification, clonotype clustering and error correction. A nonparametric unseen species model using Euler transformation provided a lower-bound estimate of total TCR beta diversity. Using fastp at Q25 and MiXCR, TCRdb reprocessed the public reads and kept productive beta chains. Rows are unified per CDR3 protein, each entry keeping the most common DNA and genes. The V and J calls come from TCRdb's annotation, not from the publication. The sample profile shows over a million distinct CDR3 sequences; roughly 64% of them were found once. Together, the top ten hold roughly 7% of the sample.

The approximately 39 donors, aged about 6 to 95 years, were systemically healthy Caucasian individuals from Russia. Each donor gave about 9.7 milliliters of peripheral blood, drawn into EDTA-treated Vacutainer tubes. Ficoll-Paque density-gradient centrifugation was used to isolate PBMCs, with at least 7 million per sample. Trizol reagent was used to extract total RNA from the PBMCs, yielding at least 5.5 micrograms per sample. For every donor, an aliquot of PBMCs went through flow cytometry to measure the percentages of naive CD45RAhigh/CD27high T cells. What the research found in general, with its limitations: As age increased, observed TCR beta diversity per million T cells dropped in a roughly linear way, and a significant reduction was already evident by age about 40. Observed TCR beta diversity correlated strongly with the percentage of naive T cells measured by flow cytometry. Estimates of total diversity from one million sequenced T cells were regarded as lower bounds and underestimates. Conclusive comparison of naive and antigen-experienced compartments was prevented by the profiling of bulk unsorted PBMCs. Because the CMV infection status of the donors was unknown, age-related changes in expanded clonotypes may potentially have been confounded. Compared with the aged group, more naive CD4+ T cells, fewer expanded clones and increased TCR diversity were shown by the long-lived group, suggesting age selection.

This receptor chain uses TRBV12-3 or TRBV12-4 and TRBJ2-1, and TRBD2 aligns with 10 junction nucleotides. The receptor was derived from a man aged 18 to 30 in good health. The source material was blood. The CDR3 sequence is CASSFSGLANNEQFF. At the DNA level, the sequence is TGTGCCAGCAGTTTTTCGGGACTAGCGAACAATGAGCAGTTCTTC.